This T cell receptor beta chain was captured in a study of human T cells and chemical hapten exposure. In TCRdb, the RACE reads were re-called with MiXCR into one record per CDR3 protein. Of approximately 350,000 distinct CDR3 sequences in the sample, roughly 6.9% were seen once. Trimming shortened V by 7 bases and J by 11 bases, and 12 bases separated the two germline ends. Germline CDR1 reads MDHEN; CDR2 reads SYDVKM. The CDR3 contains 11 residues. Study outcomes and limitations: Correlating positively with patch test score were the PT1 expanded TCR counts. The presence of alopecia in the donors means their immune response may differ from healthy people's.

This clonotype occurred a few times. What it binds is unknown. Time point of the sample: patch test 1, 2 weeks after DPC sensitization. Stated treatment: therapeutic diphenylcyclopropenone sensitization with weekly scalp DPC. The sample consisted of whole blood, taken in connection with sensitization to the hapten diphenylcyclopropenone (DPC). This rearrangement joins TRBV28 to TRBJ1-5; TRBD1 might be the D (5 bases). The source of this sequence is a woman under 30 with alopecia areata. Some clones in this sample may be carry-over from other donors' samples. The CDR3 is CASTTPGAQHF. In DNA form, the CDR3 reads TGTGCCAGCACCACCCCGGGGGCCCAGCATTTT. Combining the CDR3 with reference TRBV28 and TRBJ1-5 gives the whole variable domain DVKVTQSSRYLVKRTGEKVFLECVQDMDHENMFWYRQDPGLGLRLIYFSYDVKMKEKGDIPEGYSVSREKKERFSLILESASTNQTSMYLCASTTPGAQHFGDGTRLSIL.